This TCR beta chain was recovered during a study of blood T cell repertoires in COVID-19. As for the study in general: The United States, Italy and Spain were the sources of the acute and convalescent COVID-19 samples. T cells, B-cell-depleted T cells, or PBMCs provided the cDNA or gDNA that served as material.

The V and J ends lost 5 bases and 8 bases, in that order; junction bases with no gene match: 3. Germline V gives CDR1 MNHNY, CDR2 SVGAGI (reference sequence). The CDR3 spans 13 residues. Original methodology: Amplification with reference gene primers provided the estimates of nucleated cell counts. Assay used: immunoSEQ multiplex PCR; TCRdb lists only in-frame clones, some missing. The DNA was the basis for D and trimming; V, J and clone size are from that table. Among tens of thousands of clones listed, just under 85% were seen once. The chain joins TRBV6-6 to TRBJ2-1; 10 nucleotides align to TRBD1. The TCR was taken from a man aged 50-59 years with acute or convalescent COVID-19. Material for sequencing was peripheral blood. CDR3 nucleotides: TGTGCCAGCAGTCGGACAGGGGGGGATGAGCAGTTCTTC. Its protein is CASSRTGGDEQFF.